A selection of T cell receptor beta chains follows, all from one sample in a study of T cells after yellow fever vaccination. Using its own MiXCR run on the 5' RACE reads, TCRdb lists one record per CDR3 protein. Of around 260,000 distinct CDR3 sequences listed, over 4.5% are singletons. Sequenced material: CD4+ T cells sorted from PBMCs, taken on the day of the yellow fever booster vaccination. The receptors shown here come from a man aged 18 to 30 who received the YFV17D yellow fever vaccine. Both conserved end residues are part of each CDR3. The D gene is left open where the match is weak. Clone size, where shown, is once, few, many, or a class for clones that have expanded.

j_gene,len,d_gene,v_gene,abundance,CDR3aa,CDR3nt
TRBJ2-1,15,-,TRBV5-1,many,CASSLDPGTNNEQFF,TGCGCCAGCAGCCTGGACCCGGGGACCAACAATGAGCAGTTCTTC
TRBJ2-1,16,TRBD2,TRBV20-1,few,CSANRLAGEIYNEQFF,TGCAGTGCTAACAGATTAGCGGGGGAGATCTACAATGAGCAGTTCTTC
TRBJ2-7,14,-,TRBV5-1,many,CASSSGHGPYEQYF,TGCGCCAGCAGCTCGGGACATGGGCCCTACGAGCAGTACTTC
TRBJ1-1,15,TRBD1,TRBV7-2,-,CASSFATGLGTEAFF,TGTGCCAGCAGCTTTGCGACAGGGTTGGGGACTGAAGCTTTCTTT
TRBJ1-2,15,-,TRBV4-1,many,CASSQVLGLDYGYTF,TGCGCCAGCAGCCAAGTCCTGGGCTTAGACTATGGCTACACCTTC
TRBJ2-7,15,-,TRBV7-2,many,CASSLVAVDSYEQYF,TGTGCCAGCAGCTTAGTTGCGGTGGACTCCTACGAGCAGTACTTC
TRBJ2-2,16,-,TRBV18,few,CASSPYEQANTGELFF,TGTGCCAGCTCACCATATGAACAGGCGAACACCGGGGAGCTGTTTTTT
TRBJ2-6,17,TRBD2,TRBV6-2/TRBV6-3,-,CASSSGGIGYGANVLTF,TGTGCCAGCTCATCGGGGGGAATTGGGTACGGGGCCAACGTCCTGACTTTC
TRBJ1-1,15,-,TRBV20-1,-,CSARGSRGTNTEAFF,TGCAGTGCTAGGGGTAGTAGGGGGACGAACACTGAAGCTTTCTTT
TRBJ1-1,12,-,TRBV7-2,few,CASSLYGQEAFF,TGTGCCAGCAGCTTATATGGACAGGAAGCTTTCTTT
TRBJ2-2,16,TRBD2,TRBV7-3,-,CASSSHGTSGGRELFF,TGTGCCAGCAGCTCGCACGGGACTAGCGGGGGGAGGGAGCTGTTTTTT
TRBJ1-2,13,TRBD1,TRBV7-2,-,CASTPGTGGGFTF,TGTGCCAGCACCCCGGGGACAGGAGGCGGCTTCACCTTC
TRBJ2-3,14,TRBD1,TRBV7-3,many,CASSPDRGQDTQYF,TGTGCCAGCAGCCCAGACAGGGGGCAAGATACGCAGTATTTT
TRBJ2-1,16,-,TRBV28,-,CASSPPHPGGRGEQFF,TGTGCCAGCAGTCCTCCACATCCCGGGGGCAGGGGTGAGCAGTTCTTC
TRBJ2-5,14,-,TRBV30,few,CAWSGGGTSGTQYF,TGTGCCTGGAGTGGGGGGGGCACCTCAGGGACCCAGTACTTC
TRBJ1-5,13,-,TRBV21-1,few,CASSRRNNQPQHF,TGTGCCAGCAGCAGACGCAACAATCAGCCCCAGCATTTT
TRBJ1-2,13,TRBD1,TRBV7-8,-,CASSYRTGRNYTF,TGTGCCAGCAGCTACCGGACAGGTCGAAACTACACCTTC
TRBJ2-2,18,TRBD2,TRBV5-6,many,CASSSTLAGGSNTGELFF,TGTGCCAGCAGCTCCACACTAGCGGGGGGATCGAACACCGGGGAGCTGTTTTTT
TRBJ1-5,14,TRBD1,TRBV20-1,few,CSAYGTGGLQPQHF,TGCAGTGCTTATGGGACAGGGGGACTTCAGCCCCAGCATTTT
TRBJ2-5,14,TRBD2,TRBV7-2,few,CASSPGAGGETQYF,TGTGCCAGCAGCCCTGGGGCGGGGGGAGAGACCCAGTACTTC
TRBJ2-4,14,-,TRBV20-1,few,CSARIPGAGNIQYF,TGCAGTGCTAGGATCCCCGGGGCGGGAAACATTCAGTACTTC
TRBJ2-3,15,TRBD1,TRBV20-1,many,CSARHRGVDIDTQYF,TGCAGTGCTAGGCACAGGGGGGTTGACATAGATACGCAGTATTTT
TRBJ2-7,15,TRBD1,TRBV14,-,CASSQGAYPHYEQYF,TGTGCCAGCAGTCAGGGGGCTTATCCTCACTACGAGCAGTACTTC
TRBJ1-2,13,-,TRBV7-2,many,CASSPQGNSGYTF,TGTGCCAGCAGCCCTCAGGGGAATTCTGGCTACACCTTC
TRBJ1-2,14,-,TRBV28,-,CASSSVETGYGYTF,TGTGCCAGCAGTTCCGTTGAGACAGGCTATGGCTACACCTTC
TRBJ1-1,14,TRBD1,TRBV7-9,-,CASSFGTGVSEAFF,TGTGCCAGCAGCTTCGGGACAGGGGTGAGTGAAGCTTTCTTT
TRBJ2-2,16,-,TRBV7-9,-,CASTERGFANTGELFF,TGTGCCAGCACCGAAAGAGGGTTCGCGAACACCGGGGAGCTGTTTTTT
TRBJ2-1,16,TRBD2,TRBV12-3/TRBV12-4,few,CASSLRASGAYNEQFF,TGTGCCAGCAGTTTAAGGGCCAGCGGGGCCTACAATGAGCAGTTCTTC
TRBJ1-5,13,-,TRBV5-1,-,CASSRLFGQPQHF,TGCGCCAGCAGCCGCCTTTTCGGTCAGCCCCAGCATTTT
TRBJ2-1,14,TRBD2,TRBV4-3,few,CASSAGLAVNEQFF,TGCGCCAGCAGTGCCGGACTAGCGGTGAATGAGCAGTTCTTC
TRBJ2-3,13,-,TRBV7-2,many,CASSLGEGDTQYF,TGTGCCAGCAGCTTAGGGGAAGGGGATACGCAGTATTTT
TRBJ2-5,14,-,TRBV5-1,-,CASSLAPGLETQYF,TGCGCCAGCAGCTTGGCCCCAGGCTTGGAGACCCAGTACTTC
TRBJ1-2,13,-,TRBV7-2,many,CASSYDRGYGYTF,TGTGCCAGCAGCTACGACAGAGGCTATGGCTACACCTTC
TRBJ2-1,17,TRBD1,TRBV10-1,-,CASSESSGTVYYNEQFF,TGCGCCAGCAGTGAGTCCTCCGGGACAGTCTACTACAATGAGCAGTTCTTC
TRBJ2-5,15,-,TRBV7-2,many,CASSSRTGTQETQYF,TGTGCCAGCAGCTCCCGGACCGGGACTCAAGAGACCCAGTACTTC
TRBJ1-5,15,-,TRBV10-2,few,CASSVAARGNQPQHF,TGCGCCAGCAGTGTGGCGGCTAGGGGCAATCAGCCCCAGCATTTT
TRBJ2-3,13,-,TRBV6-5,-,CASTGRLPDTQYF,TGTGCCAGCACCGGCCGACTGCCAGATACGCAGTATTTT
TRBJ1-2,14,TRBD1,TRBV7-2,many,CASKTGDANYGYTF,TGTGCCAGCAAAACAGGGGACGCTAACTATGGCTACACCTTC
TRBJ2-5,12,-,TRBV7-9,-,CASSFQSETQYF,TGTGCCAGCAGCTTCCAATCAGAGACCCAGTACTTC
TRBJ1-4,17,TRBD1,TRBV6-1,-,CASRRQGAPTLSEKLFF,TGTGCCAGCAGGCGACAGGGGGCGCCTACCTTAAGCGAAAAACTGTTTTTT
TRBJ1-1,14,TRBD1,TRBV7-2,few,CASSLGQGLTEAFF,TGTGCCAGCAGCCTGGGACAGGGTTTAACTGAAGCTTTCTTT
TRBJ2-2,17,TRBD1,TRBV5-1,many,CASSWAPGQGNTGELFF,TGCGCCAGCAGCTGGGCACCGGGACAGGGTAACACCGGGGAGCTGTTTTTT
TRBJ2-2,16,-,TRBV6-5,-,CASSYSMGGRTGELFF,TGTGCCAGCAGTTACTCGATGGGGGGCAGGACCGGGGAGCTGTTTTTT
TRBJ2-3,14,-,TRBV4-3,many,CASSRNTFRDTQYF,TGCGCCAGCAGCCGTAACACCTTTAGGGATACGCAGTATTTT
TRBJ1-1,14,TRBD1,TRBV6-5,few,CASSDGQGVTEAFF,TGTGCCAGCAGTGACGGACAGGGGGTGACTGAAGCTTTCTTT
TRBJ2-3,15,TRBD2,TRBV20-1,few,CSARDFGGAPDTQYF,TGCAGTGCTAGAGACTTCGGGGGGGCCCCAGATACGCAGTATTTT
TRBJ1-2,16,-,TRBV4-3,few,CASSQDLAILHYGYTF,TGCGCCAGCAGCCAAGATTTGGCGATCCTCCATTATGGCTACACCTTC
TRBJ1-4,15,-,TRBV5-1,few,CASSLVAGTNEKLFF,TGCGCCAGCAGCTTGGTGGCCGGAACTAATGAAAAACTGTTTTTT
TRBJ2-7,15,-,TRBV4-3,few,CASSQEVQRSYEQYF,TGCGCCAGCAGCCAAGAAGTTCAGAGGTCCTACGAGCAGTACTTC
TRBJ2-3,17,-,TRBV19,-,CASGGPPGVLFTDTQYF,TGTGCCAGTGGGGGCCCCCCGGGAGTCTTGTTCACAGATACGCAGTATTTT
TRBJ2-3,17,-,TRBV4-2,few,CASSPDMGFGGMHTQYF,TGTGCCAGCAGCCCGGATATGGGTTTTGGGGGGATGCATACGCAGTATTTT
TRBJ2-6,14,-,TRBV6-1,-,CASTRGNGANVLTF,TGTGCCAGCACCCGGGGTAACGGGGCCAACGTCCTGACTTTC
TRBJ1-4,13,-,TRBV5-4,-,CASSRGMGEKLFF,TGTGCCAGCAGCCGGGGAATGGGGGAAAAACTGTTTTTT
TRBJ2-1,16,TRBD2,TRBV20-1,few,CSASAMTSGADNEQFF,TGCAGTGCTAGCGCCATGACTAGCGGGGCGGACAATGAGCAGTTCTTC